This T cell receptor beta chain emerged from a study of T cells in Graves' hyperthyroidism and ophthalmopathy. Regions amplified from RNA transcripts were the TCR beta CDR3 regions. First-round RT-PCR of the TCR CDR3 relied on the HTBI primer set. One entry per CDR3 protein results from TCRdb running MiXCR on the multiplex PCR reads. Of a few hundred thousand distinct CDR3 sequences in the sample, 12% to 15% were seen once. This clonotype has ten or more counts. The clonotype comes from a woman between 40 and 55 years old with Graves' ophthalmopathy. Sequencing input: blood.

CDR3 amino acids: CASSSIVGIPAGEETQYF. The DNA for the CDR3 is TGTGCCAGCAGTTCCATAGTCGGGATTCCCGCGGGGGAAGAGACCCAGTACTTC. The rearrangement uses TRBV28 and TRBJ2-5; 7 bases map to TRBD2. Per the germline V gene, CDR1 is MDHEN and CDR2 is SYDVKM. The V and J ends lost 4 bases and 3 bases, in that order; junction bases with no gene match: 17. The CDR3 sequence is 18 residues long.